The sequence of this TCR beta chain was determined in a study of blood T cell repertoires in COVID-19. The wider study: The cDNA or gDNA used as material had been derived from T cells, B-cell-depleted T cells, or PBMCs.

Authors' analysis steps: It was from reference gene primer amplification that nucleated cell counts were estimated. Assay: immunoSEQ multiplex PCR; the TCRdb copy retains only in-frame clones and omits some. V, J and clone size reflect that table, while D and trimming were determined from the DNA. The sample carries about 370,000 clones, more than 70% recorded once. Germline assignment: CDR1 MNHEY and CDR2 SVGAGI. The CDR3 extends over 13 amino acids. V was pared by 8 bases and J by 3 bases, with 4 bases of the junction left unmatched. The sequenced sample consisted of peripheral blood. The chain uses TRBV6-5 and TRBJ1-1; TRBD1 matches 9 bases. This sequence was found in a woman aged 25 to 39 with COVID-19, enrolled during active disease. Written as DNA, the CDR3 is TGTGCCAGCGGGACAGGGTGGGACACTGAAGCTTTCTTT. This gives the protein CASGTGWDTEAFF.